What follows are 25 T cell receptor beta chains derived from one specimen sequenced in a study of cytomegalovirus exposure and HLA in healthy donors. TCRdb's table, derived via immunoSEQ multiplex PCR, lists solely in-frame clones and lacks some. The table lists 300,000 to 400,000 clones, 86% of them singletons. The sample comprised PBMCs. The receptors come from a woman under 30 in good health and CMV-seronegative.

With respect to this clone: The sample has other DNA sequences that encode this CDR3 too. The V gene is TRBV4-1, the J gene TRBJ1-6; D is undetermined. V was trimmed by 1 base and J by 0 bases, leaving 4 bases between them. CDR1 MGHRA and CDR2 YSYEKL come from the germline V gene. The CDR3 runs 15 residues. The CDR3 loop reads CASSQGSSYNSPLHF. The CDR3 DNA reads TGCGCCAGCAGCCAAGGCAGCTCCTATAATTCACCCCTCCACTTT.

The chain recombines TRBV5-1 with TRBJ2-3, with TRBD2 identical over 11 bases. V lost 2 bases to trimming and J lost 3 bases; unmatched junction nucleotides: 2. Per the germline V gene, CDR1 is SGHRS and CDR2 is YFSETQ. The CDR3 is 15 amino acids. In DNA form, the CDR3 reads TGCGCCAGCAGCTTTACTAGCGGGAGAACAGATACGCAGTATTTT. It codes for CASSFTSGRTDTQYF.

The V and J genes are TRBV30 and TRBJ1-4; D unclear. There are 13 residues in the CDR3. Germline CDR1 and CDR2: GTSNPN and SVGIG (reference sequence). V lost 6 bases to trimming and J lost 8 bases, with 16 bases between them. The chain's CDR3 is CACPRATGEKLFF. DNA for the CDR3: TGTGCCTGCCCCCGTGCTACGGGGGAAAAACTGTTTTTT. Combining the CDR3 with reference TRBV30 and TRBJ1-4 gives the whole variable domain SQTIHQWPATLVQPVGSPLSLECTVEGTSNPNLYWYRQAAGRGLQLLFYSVGIGQISSEVPQNLSASRPQDRQFILSSKKLLLSDSGFYLCACPRATGEKLFFGSGTQLSVL.

The table lists this clone with a count of one. V and J are TRBV4-1 and TRBJ2-3, with TRBD2 identical over 7 bases. The CDR3 has 17 amino acids. Per germline, CDR1 MGHRA and CDR2 YSYEKL. J lost 5 bases, V lost 3 bases, and 14 bases had no gene match. The DNA for the CDR3 is TGCGCCAGCAGCCAGCCTAAAACCGGGAGGCGAGGAGATACGCAGTATTTT. This gives the protein CASSQPKTGRRGDTQYF.

V usage is TRBV6-1 and J usage is TRBJ1-1; 7 bases line up with TRBD1. The CDR3 runs 16 residues. Germline V lookup: CDR1 MNHNS, CDR2 SASEGT. Germline trimming cut 3 bases from V and 4 bases from J; bases unmatched to any gene: 11. CDR3 in DNA: TGTGCCAGCAGTGAGACAGGGACGCCGGTCGGCACTGAAGCTTTCTTT. The encoded protein is CASSETGTPVGTEAFF.

This clone was observed a handful of times. The chain has TRBV25-1 and TRBJ1-2; 7 nucleotides match TRBD1. Trimming took 8 bases from V and 8 from J; bases not matched to a gene: 11. The CDR3 sequence is 13 residues long. The germline gives CDR1 MGHDK, CDR2 SYGVNS. Here the CDR3 reads CASGDEGARGYTF. CDR3 nucleotides: TGTGCCAGCGGCGATGAGGGGGCGAGGGGCTACACCTTC.

The chain joins TRBV14 to TRBJ2-3; the match to TRBD2 covers 7 bases. This CDR3 has 15 residues. Germline V gives CDR1 SGHDN, CDR2 FVKESK. The V segment lost 1 base and the J segment 1 base; nucleotides outside the gene matches: 2. The CDR3 loop is CASSQVAGGTDTQYF. The CDR3 DNA is TGTGCCAGCAGCCAAGTTGCGGGGGGCACAGATACGCAGTATTTT. Looking up the rest from reference TRBV14 and TRBJ2-3 gives the full variable domain: EAGVTQFPSHSVIEKGQTVTLRCDPISGHDNLYWYRRVMGKEIKFLLHFVKESKQDESGMPNNRFLAERTGGTYSTLKVQPAELEDSGVYFCASSQVAGGTDTQYFGPGTRLTVL.

V gene TRBV7-6 combines with J gene TRBJ2-3; D is unresolved. The V end lost 0 bases, the J end lost 6 bases, and 7 bases lay between the germline ends. Germline CDR1 SGHVS, CDR2 FNYEAQ. This CDR3 spans 13 amino acids. The CDR3, as DNA: TGTGCCAGCAGCTTAGCTTTCGGTGATACGCAGTATTTT. It codes for CASSLAFGDTQYF.

V gene TRBV27 combines with J gene TRBJ2-7; 10 bases agree with TRBD2. V was pared by 5 bases and J by 1 base, with 8 bases of the junction left unmatched. The germline gives CDR1 MNHEY, CDR2 SMNVEV (reference sequence). The CDR3 has 16 residues. In DNA, the CDR3 is TGTGCCAGCAGTCTAACAGGGACTAGCGCTTCCTACGAGCAGTACTTC. Translating it yields CASSLTGTSASYEQYF.

The chain employs TRBV5-1 and TRBJ2-4; 7 bases line up with TRBD2. The CDR3 is made up of 21 amino acids. Looked up from germline, CDR1 is SGHRS and CDR2 is YFSETQ. With V trimmed by 0 bases and J by 1 base, 19 bases remained unmatched. The CDR3 region is CASSLALVGRRGEHAKNIQYF. The CDR3 coding sequence is TGCGCCAGCAGCTTGGCCCTAGTCGGGAGGCGAGGGGAACATGCCAAAAACATTCAGTACTTC.

A few counts support this clone. This chain links TRBV5-1 with TRBJ1-1; D is perhaps TRBD1 (5 bases). The CDR3 is made up of 15 amino acids. The germline V gene encodes CDR1 SGHRS and CDR2 YFSETQ. Between the trimmed V and J ends, which lost 5 bases and 4 bases, there was a span of 18 bases. CDR3 DNA sequence: TGCGCCAGCAGGGCCTTGGGGCAGGGCGGCACTGAAGCTTTCTTT. This encodes CASRALGQGGTEAFF.

The chain recombines TRBV7-2 with TRBJ1-5; 9 bases fit TRBD1. V lost 5 bases, J lost 5 bases, and 4 bases stayed unmatched. Per the germline V gene, CDR1 is SGHTA and CDR2 is FQGNSA. This CDR3 comprises 14 residues. The CDR3 DNA is TGTGCCAGCAGCCCCCGACAGGGGGATCAGCCCCAGCATTTT. It codes for CASSPRQGDQPQHF.

The V call is TRBV2, the J call TRBJ1-4, with D maybe TRBD1 (6 bases). This CDR3 contains 15 residues. The V gene's germline CDR1 is SNHLY and CDR2 FYNNEI. V lost 6 bases and J lost 5, with 16 bases in between. CDR3 in amino acids: CASSSDRFSNEKLFF. In nucleotides, the CDR3 is TGTGCCAGCAGCTCCGACAGGTTCTCAAATGAAAAACTGTTTTTT.

The CDR3 DNA reads as TGTGCCAGCACCCCAGTGAAGTTCCCCTACGAGCAGTACTTC. Translated: CASTPVKFPYEQYF. The J gene is TRBJ2-7, the V gene TRBV6-1; unclear D gene. Germline CDR1 MNHNS, CDR2 SASEGT. Trimming took off 7 bases at V and 2 bases at J, with 15 bases between the two ends. The CDR3 consists of 14 residues.

The chain couples TRBV10-2 to TRBJ1-5, with unresolved D. Trimming removed 3 bases from V and 0 bases from J, with 3 bases in between. From germline, CDR1 is WSHSY and CDR2 SAAADI. The CDR3 covers 13 residues. CDR3 amino acids: CASSDGSNQPQHF. The CDR3, as DNA: TGCGCCAGCAGTGACGGTAGCAATCAGCCCCAGCATTTT.

The V call is TRBV11-2, the J call TRBJ2-7; D gene ambiguous. Germline assignment: CDR1 SGHAT and CDR2 FQNNGV. Trimming removed 5 bases at V and 6 bases at J, with 11 bases between. CDR3 length: 12 residues. The CDR3 protein is CASSRGVGEQYF. The CDR3 DNA sequence: TGTGCCAGCAGCCGAGGAGTGGGCGAGCAGTACTTC.

The chain joins TRBV5-5 to TRBJ2-7; 10 nucleotides match TRBD1. Germline CDR1 is SGHKS and CDR2 is YYEKEE (reference sequence). The CDR3 runs 16 residues. The ends lost 2 bases at V and 7 bases at J; junction bases unmatched: 12. CDR3 nucleotides: TGTGCCAGCAGCTTACTACCGGGACAGGGGCATCGGGAGCAGTACTTC. It encodes CASSLLPGQGHREQYF.

The chain carries TRBV27 and TRBJ2-1; TRBD2 is a possible D gene (7 bases). The V end lost 3 bases, the J end lost 10 bases, and 13 bases lay between the germline ends. Germline V gene data show CDR1 as MNHEY and CDR2 as SMNVEV (reference sequence). The CDR3 spans 13 residues. CDR3 protein: CASSFGRGREQFF. DNA for the CDR3: TGTGCCAGCAGTTTTGGGAGGGGGAGGGAGCAGTTCTTC.

This clone has a single count. The genes are TRBV30 and TRBJ1-1; 9 bases line up with TRBD1. CDR1 is GTSNPN, CDR2 SVGIG, per germline (reference sequence). J gave up 4 bases and V 0 bases, and 6 bases lay outside the gene matches. The CDR3 totals 15 residues. Here the CDR3 DNA reads TGTGCCTGGAGTGTAAGAAGGACAGGGGCCACTGAAGCTTTCTTT. Its translation: CAWSVRRTGATEAFF.

The rearrangement joins TRBV5-1 to TRBJ1-1; 7 bases agree with TRBD1. The CDR3 contains 21 residues. Germline V gives CDR1 SGHRS, CDR2 YFSETQ. V was clipped by 0 bases and J by 3 bases; unmatched bases: 23. CDR3 nucleotide sequence: TGCGCCAGCAGCTTGGTAGGGGACAGAACGTTTTCTTCCGAGGGGGACACTGAAGCTTTCTTT. This translates into CASSLVGDRTFSSEGDTEAFF.

This clone was detected a few times. The chain links TRBV6-5 to TRBJ2-7; maybe TRBD1 (6 bases). Trimming removed 6 bases at V and 4 bases at J, with 7 bases between. The CDR3 loop spans 11 amino acids. In germline, CDR1 is MNHEY, CDR2 SVGAGI. In DNA, the CDR3 is TGTGCCAGCAGGAGGGGGTACGAGCAGTACTTC. This sequence encodes CASRRGYEQYF.

The rearrangement uses TRBV7-9 and TRBJ2-3; D is possibly TRBD2 (5 bases). Germline CDR1 and CDR2: SEHNR and FQNEAQ (reference sequence). CDR3 length: 12 amino acids. Trimming stripped 2 bases from V and 10 bases from J, with 10 bases between. This chain's CDR3 is CASSLPEAAQYF. The CDR3 nucleotides read TGTGCCAGCAGCTTACCGGAGGCGGCGCAGTATTTT. The full variable domain, in which reference TRBV7-9 and TRBJ2-3 provide the parts outside the CDR3, is DTGVSQNPRHKITKRGQNVTFRCDPISEHNRLYWYRQTLGQGPEFLTYFQNEAQLEKSRLLSDRFSAERPKGSFSTLEIQRTEQGDSAMYLCASSLPEAAQYFGPGTRLTVL.

The CDR3 protein is CSVRQGNTEAFF. The CDR3 DNA sequence: TGCAGCGTGCGACAGGGGAACACTGAAGCTTTCTTT. This chain links TRBV29-1 with TRBJ1-1; TRBD1 aligns across 7 bases. V dropped 6 bases and J dropped 1; count of bases not matched to a gene: 2. Germline V gene data show CDR1 as SQVTM and CDR2 as ANQGSEA. The CDR3 contains 12 residues.

The chain joins TRBV6-6 to TRBJ1-1; D gene unclear. V lost 6 bases, J lost 2 bases, and 16 bases lay in between. CDR1 and CDR2 (germline): MNHNY, SVGAGI (reference sequence). The length of the CDR3 is 15 residues. The CDR3 coding sequence is TGTGCCAGCAGCTGGGGTGGGTCGGGAAACACTGAAGCTTTCTTT. Amino acids: CASSWGGSGNTEAFF.

The CDR3 nucleotides read TGTGCCTGGGAGGGGGCCCTAGCGGGGTTCTCCTACAATGAGCAGTTCTTC. Its translation: CAWEGALAGFSYNEQFF. The V gene is TRBV30, the J gene TRBJ2-1, with TRBD2 identical over 9 bases. Germline CDR1 and CDR2: GTSNPN and SVGIG (reference sequence). V trimming: 5 bases; J trimming: 0 bases; junction bases outside the gene matches: 11. The length of the CDR3 is 17 residues.